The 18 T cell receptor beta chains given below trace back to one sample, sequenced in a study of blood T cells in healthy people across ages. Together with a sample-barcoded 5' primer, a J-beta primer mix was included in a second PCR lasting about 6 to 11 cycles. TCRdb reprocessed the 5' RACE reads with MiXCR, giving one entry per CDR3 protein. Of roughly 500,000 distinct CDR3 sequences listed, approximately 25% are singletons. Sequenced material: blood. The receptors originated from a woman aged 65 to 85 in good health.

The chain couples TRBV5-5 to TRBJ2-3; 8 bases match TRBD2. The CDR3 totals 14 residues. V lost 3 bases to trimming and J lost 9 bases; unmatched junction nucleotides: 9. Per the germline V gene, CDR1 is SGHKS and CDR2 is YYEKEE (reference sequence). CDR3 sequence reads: CASSSTSAGRTQYF. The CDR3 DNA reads TGTGCCAGCAGCTCGACTAGCGCGGGGCGGACGCAGTATTTT.

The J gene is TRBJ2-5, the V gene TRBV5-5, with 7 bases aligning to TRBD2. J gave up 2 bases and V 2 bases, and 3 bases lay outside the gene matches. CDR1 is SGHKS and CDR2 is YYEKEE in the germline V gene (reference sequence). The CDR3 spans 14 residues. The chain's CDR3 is CASSFPGGQETQYF. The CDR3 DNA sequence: TGTGCCAGCAGCTTCCCGGGGGGTCAAGAGACCCAGTACTTC.

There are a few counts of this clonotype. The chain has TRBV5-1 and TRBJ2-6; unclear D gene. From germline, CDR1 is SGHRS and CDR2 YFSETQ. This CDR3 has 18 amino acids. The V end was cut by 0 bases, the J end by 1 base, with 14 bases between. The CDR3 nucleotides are TGCGCCAGCAGCTTGGTGACAAGCCGCGTTTCTGGGGCCAACGTCCTGACTTTC. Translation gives CASSLVTSRVSGANVLTF.

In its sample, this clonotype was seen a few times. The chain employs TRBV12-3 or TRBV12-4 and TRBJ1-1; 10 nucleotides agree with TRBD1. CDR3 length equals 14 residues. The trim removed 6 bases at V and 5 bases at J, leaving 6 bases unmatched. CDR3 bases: TGTGCCAGCAGGTTTGACAGGGGGCGAACTGAAGCTTTCTTT. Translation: CASRFDRGRTEAFF.

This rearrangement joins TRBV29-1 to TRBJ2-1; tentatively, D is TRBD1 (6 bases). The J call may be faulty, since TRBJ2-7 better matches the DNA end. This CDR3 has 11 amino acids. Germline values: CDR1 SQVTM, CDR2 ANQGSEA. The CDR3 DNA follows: TGCAGCACCGGGACAAACTACGAGCAGTACTTC. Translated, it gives CSTGTNYEQYF.

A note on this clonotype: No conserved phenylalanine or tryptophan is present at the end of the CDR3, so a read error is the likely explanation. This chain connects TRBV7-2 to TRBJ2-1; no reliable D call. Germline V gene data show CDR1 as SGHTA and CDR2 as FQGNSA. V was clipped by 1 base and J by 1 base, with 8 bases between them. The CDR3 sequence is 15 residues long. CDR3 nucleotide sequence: TGTGCCAGCAGCTTAGGGGGTATTTCCTACAATGAGCAGTTCCTC. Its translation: CASSLGGISYNEQFL.

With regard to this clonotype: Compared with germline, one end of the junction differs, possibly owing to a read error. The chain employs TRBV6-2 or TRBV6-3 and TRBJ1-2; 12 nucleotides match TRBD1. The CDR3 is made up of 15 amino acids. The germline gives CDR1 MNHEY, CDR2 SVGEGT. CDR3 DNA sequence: TGCGCCAGTGCCGCCGGGGGACAGGGGGCTTACGGCTACACCTTC. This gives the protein CASAAGGQGAYGYTF.

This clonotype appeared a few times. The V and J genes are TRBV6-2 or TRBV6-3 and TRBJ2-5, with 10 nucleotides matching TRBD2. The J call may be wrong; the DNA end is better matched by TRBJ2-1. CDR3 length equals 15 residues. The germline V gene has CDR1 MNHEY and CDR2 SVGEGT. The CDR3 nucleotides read TGTGCCAGCAGCCGAGCGGGGGGGCGGAGCAATGAGCAGTTCTTC. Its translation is CASSRAGGRSNEQFF.

The CDR3: CASSVRDRRTDTQYF. The CDR3 DNA sequence: TGTGCCAGCAGTGTTCGGGACAGGCGCACAGATACGCAGTATTTT. The chain has TRBV25-1 and TRBJ2-3, with 8 bases matching TRBD1. V dropped 4 bases and J dropped 1; count of bases not matched to a gene: 4. The CDR3 is 15 residues long. Germline V CDR1 and CDR2: MGHDK, SYGVNS.

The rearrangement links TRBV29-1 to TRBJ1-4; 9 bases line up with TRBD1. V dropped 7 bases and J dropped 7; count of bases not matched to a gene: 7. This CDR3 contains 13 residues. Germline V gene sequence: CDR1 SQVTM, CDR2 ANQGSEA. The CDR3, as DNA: TGCAGCGGCTCCGGGACAGGGAGTGAAAAACTGTTTTTT. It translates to CSGSGTGSEKLFF.

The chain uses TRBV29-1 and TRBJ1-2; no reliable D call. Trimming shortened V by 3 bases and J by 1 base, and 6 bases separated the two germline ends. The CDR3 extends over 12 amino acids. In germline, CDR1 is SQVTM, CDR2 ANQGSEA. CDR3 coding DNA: TGCAGCGTTGAGGTGGATAACTATGGCTACACCTTC. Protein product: CSVEVDNYGYTF.

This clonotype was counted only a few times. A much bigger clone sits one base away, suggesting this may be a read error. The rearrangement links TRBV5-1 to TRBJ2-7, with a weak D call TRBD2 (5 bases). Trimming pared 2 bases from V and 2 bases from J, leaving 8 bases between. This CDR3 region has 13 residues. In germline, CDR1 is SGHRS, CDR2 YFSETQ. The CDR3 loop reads CASSFDGAYEQYF. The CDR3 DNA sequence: TGCGCCAGCAGCTTTGACGGGGCCTACGAGCAGTACTTC.

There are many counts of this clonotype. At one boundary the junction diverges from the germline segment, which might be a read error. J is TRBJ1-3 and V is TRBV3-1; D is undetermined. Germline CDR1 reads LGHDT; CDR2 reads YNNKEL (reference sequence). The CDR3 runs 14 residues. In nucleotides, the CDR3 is TGCGCCAGCAGCCAAGGGAGCTCTGGAAACACCATATATTTT. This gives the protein CASSQGSSGNTIYF.

In DNA, the CDR3 is TGCGCCAGCAGCTTTTCCTTTCGAGAGCCAGATACGCAGTATTTT. Protein: CASSFSFREPDTQYF. The chain employs TRBV5-1 and TRBJ2-3; D unclear. The ends were cut back, 2 bases at V and 4 bases at J, with 14 bases in the middle. The CDR3 contains 15 residues. Germline lookup yields CDR1 SGHRS and CDR2 YFSETQ.

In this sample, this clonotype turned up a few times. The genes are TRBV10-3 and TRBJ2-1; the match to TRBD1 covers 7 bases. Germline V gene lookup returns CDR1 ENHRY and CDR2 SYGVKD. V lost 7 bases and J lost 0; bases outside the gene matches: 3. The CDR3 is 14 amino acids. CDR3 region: CAIMTGSSYNEQFF. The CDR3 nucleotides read TGTGCCATCATGACAGGGAGCTCCTACAATGAGCAGTTCTTC.

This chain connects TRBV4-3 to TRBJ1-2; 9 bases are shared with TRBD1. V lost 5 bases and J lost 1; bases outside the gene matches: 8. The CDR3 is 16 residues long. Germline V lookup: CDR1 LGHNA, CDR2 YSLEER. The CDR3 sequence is CASSAPGQGFNYGYTF. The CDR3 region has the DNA TGCGCCAGCAGCGCACCGGGACAGGGATTTAACTATGGCTACACCTTC.

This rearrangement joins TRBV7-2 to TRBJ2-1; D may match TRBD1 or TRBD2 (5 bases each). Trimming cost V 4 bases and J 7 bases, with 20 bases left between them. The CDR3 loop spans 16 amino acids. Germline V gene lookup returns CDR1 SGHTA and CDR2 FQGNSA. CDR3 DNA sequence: TGTGCCAGCAGCTACGCCGTCGTCGGGGCAAGGAATGAGCAGTTCTTC. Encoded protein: CASSYAVVGARNEQFF.

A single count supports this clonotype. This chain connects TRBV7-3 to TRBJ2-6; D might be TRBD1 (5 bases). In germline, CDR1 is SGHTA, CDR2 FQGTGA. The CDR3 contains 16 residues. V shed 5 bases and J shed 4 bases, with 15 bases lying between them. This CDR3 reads CASSPIGATGANVLTF. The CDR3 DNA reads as TGTGCCAGCAGCCCAATAGGGGCCACGGGGGCCAACGTCCTGACTTTC.